The 16 T cell receptor beta chains in this list originate from one sample, sequenced in a study of CD8 T cells in ankylosing spondylitis. TCRdb redid the calling of the 5' RACE reads with MiXCR, one entry per CDR3 protein. This table holds 200,000 to 250,000 distinct CDR3 sequences, roughly 25% found once. Material for sequencing was blood, either unsorted or a sorted T cell fraction (not recorded which). These receptors originate from a male donor with ankylosing spondylitis or in good health (not recorded which).

This clonotype was recorded many times. The CDR3 nucleotides read TGTGCCACCAACAGGGAGGGCTCCTACAATGAGCAGTTCTTC. It encodes CATNREGSYNEQFF. The V and J genes are TRBV24-1 and TRBJ2-1; D might be TRBD2 (7 bases). The CDR3 is 14 amino acids. Trimming stripped 8 bases from V and 0 bases from J, with 10 bases between. CDR1 KGHDR and CDR2 SFDVKD come from the germline V gene.

This sequence joins TRBV20-1 and TRBJ2-3; 7 positions agree with TRBD1. Germline CDR1 is DFQATT and CDR2 is SNEGSKA (reference sequence). This CDR3 contains 14 residues. V was pared by 6 bases and J by 1 base, with 7 bases of the junction left unmatched. The CDR3 nucleotides read TGCAGTGCCAGCAGGGGGAGAGGCACAGATACGCAGTATTTT. Residues: CSASRGRGTDTQYF.

Only a few counts were recorded for this clonotype. The chain recombines TRBV20-1 with TRBJ2-1, with TRBD2 matching over 9 bases. The CDR3 consists of 14 residues. With 5 bases clipped from V and 4 bases from J, the junction kept 6 bases outside the gene matches. From germline, CDR1 is DFQATT and CDR2 SNEGSKA (reference sequence). This CDR3 is CSALAGTNYNEQFF. CDR3 nucleotides: TGCAGTGCTCTAGCGGGAACAAATTACAATGAGCAGTTCTTC.

A single count supports this clonotype. The chain joins TRBV5-6 to TRBJ2-1; D gene uncertain. The CDR3 runs 12 residues. Trimming left V 3 bases short and J 9 bases short, with 10 bases between. The germline V gene has CDR1 SGHDT and CDR2 YYEEEE. CDR3 bases: TGTGCCAGCAGCTCGAGTAGTCCTGAGCAGTTCTTC. Protein: CASSSSSPEQFF. Variable domain in full (rest from reference TRBV5-6 and TRBJ2-1): DAGVTQSPTHLIKTRGQQVTLRCSPKSGHDTVSWYQQALGQGPQFIFQYYEEEERQRGNFPDRFSGHQFPNYSSELNVNALLLGDSALYLCASSSSSPEQFFGPGTRLTVL.

There are many counts of this clonotype. The chain uses TRBV5-1 and TRBJ2-3; TRBD1 matches at 7 bases. Germline V gene sequence: CDR1 SGHRS, CDR2 YFSETQ. The V gene end was trimmed by 4 bases and the J gene end by 2 bases; junction bases not matched to a gene: 4. The CDR3 contains 14 residues. The CDR3 bases are TGCGCCAGCAGCCACGGGACAGACACAGATACGCAGTATTTT. Translating it yields CASSHGTDTDTQYF.

The chain is built from TRBV6-1 and TRBJ2-7; TRBD1 might be the D (5 bases). The V gene lost 6 bases and the J gene lost 2 bases, with 14 bases spanning the gap. The CDR3 covers 14 residues. Germline loops: CDR1 MNHNS, CDR2 SASEGT. The CDR3 sequence is CASSSDNAPYEQYF. CDR3 coding DNA: TGTGCCAGCAGCTCGGACAACGCCCCCTACGAGCAGTACTTC.

This clonotype was found many times. This chain links TRBV5-1 with TRBJ2-7; D is undetermined. This CDR3 region has 16 residues. Per the germline V gene, CDR1 is SGHRS and CDR2 is YFSETQ. The germline V and J ends were trimmed by 1 base and 0 bases, with 14 bases remaining between them. The CDR3 protein is CASSLIVTEGSYEQYF. The CDR3 DNA reads TGCGCCAGCAGCTTGATTGTGACTGAAGGCTCCTACGAGCAGTACTTC.

This clonotype was observed a few times. V usage is TRBV24-1 and J usage is TRBJ2-2, with TRBD2 matching over 12 bases. This CDR3 spans 18 amino acids. Germline trimming cut 4 bases from V and 1 base from J; bases unmatched to any gene: 6. The germline gives CDR1 KGHDR, CDR2 SFDVKD. The CDR3 protein is CATSETGTSGQNTGELFF. The CDR3 nucleotides read TGTGCCACCAGTGAAACCGGGACTAGCGGGCAGAACACCGGGGAGCTGTTTTTT.

A few counts support this clonotype. This chain's CDR3 is CSASRATEAFF. The CDR3 DNA reads as TGCAGTGCTAGCCGGGCCACTGAAGCTTTCTTT. The J gene is TRBJ1-1, the V gene TRBV20-1; D not certain. In germline, CDR1 is DFQATT, CDR2 SNEGSKA (reference sequence). The CDR3 runs 11 residues. V dropped 3 bases and J dropped 4 bases, with 6 bases sitting between them.

This clonotype was detected many times. The chain couples TRBV20-1 to TRBJ1-6; unclear D gene. The CDR3 has 12 residues. Looked up from germline, CDR1 is DFQATT and CDR2 is SNEGSKA (reference sequence). V lost 6 bases and J 7 bases, leaving 10 bases between the germline ends. CDR3 loop: CSAPRANSPLHF. In DNA form, the CDR3 reads TGCAGTGCCCCGCGGGCCAATTCACCCCTCCACTTT.

This clonotype came up many times. The chain couples TRBV5-1 to TRBJ1-1; 8 bases are a match to TRBD1. CDR3 length equals 13 residues. The trim removed 6 bases at V and 5 bases at J, leaving 6 bases unmatched. Germline V gives CDR1 SGHRS, CDR2 YFSETQ. CDR3 residues: CASTTGGGTEAFF. CDR3 DNA: TGCGCCAGCACAACAGGGGGTGGGACTGAAGCTTTCTTT. Filled out from reference TRBV5-1 and TRBJ1-1, the complete variable domain reads KAGVTQTPRYLIKTRGQQVTLSCSPISGHRSVSWYQQTPGQGLQFLFEYFSETQRNKGNFPGRFSGRQFSNSRSEMNVSTLELGDSALYLCASTTGGGTEAFFGQGTRLTVV.

The rearrangement links TRBV20-1 to TRBJ2-2; TRBD2 matches 7 bases. Looked up from germline, CDR1 is DFQATT and CDR2 is SNEGSKA (reference sequence). The length of the CDR3 is 17 residues. V lost 3 bases and J lost 0; bases outside the gene matches: 10. The DNA of the CDR3 is TGCAGTGCTAGGGACACGGGAGGCGCGCCGAACACCGGGGAGCTGTTTTTT. It translates to CSARDTGGAPNTGELFF.

There are many counts of this clonotype. This chain links TRBV6-5 with TRBJ2-3; D is ambiguous. In germline, CDR1 is MNHEY, CDR2 SVGAGI. The CDR3 is made up of 12 amino acids. V dropped 6 bases and J dropped 6 bases, with 10 bases sitting between them. The CDR3 nucleotides read TGTGCCAGCAGACACAGCTCGGATACGCAGTATTTT. This gives the protein CASRHSSDTQYF.

This clonotype was counted many times. This chain uses TRBV12-3 or TRBV12-4 with TRBJ2-1, with 10 bases aligning to TRBD1. The CDR3 totals 15 residues. V lost 3 bases and J lost 7; bases outside the gene matches: 6. CDR3 DNA: TGTGCCAGCAGTTTCGGGACAGGGGCTATAAATGAGCAGTTCTTC. It yields the protein CASSFGTGAINEQFF.

This clonotype has a count of ten or more. A read error may account for a junction end that differs from germline. This chain joins TRBV7-7 and TRBJ2-5; D perhaps matches TRBD2 (6 bases). This CDR3 has 14 amino acids. The V gene's germline CDR1 is SSHAT and CDR2 FNYEAQ (reference sequence). CDR3 DNA sequence: TGTGCTAGCAGCTTTGGGGGGAGTGTGGAGACCCAGTACTTC. It is translated as CASSFGGSVETQYF.

This clonotype was seen repeatedly, ten times or more. CDR3 loop: CAISAQDGGGRGNEQFF. The CDR3 DNA reads as TGTGCCATCAGTGCACAAGACGGGGGCGGGAGGGGCAATGAGCAGTTCTTC. The chain has TRBV10-3 and TRBJ2-1; 9 bases are a match to TRBD2. Germline V gene lookup returns CDR1 ENHRY and CDR2 SYGVKD. The ends lost 4 bases at V and 6 bases at J; junction bases unmatched: 13. The CDR3 is made up of 17 amino acids.